In its sample, the clone carrying this T cell receptor (beta chain) was seen a few times. The sample comes from a study of Ad26.COV2.S vaccination and SARS-CoV-2 variants. The treatment: around 19 received Ad26.COV2.S at low or high dose, single or two shots; roughly 5 received placebo; per-sample allocation not given. The samples date from day 63 after the first vaccine or placebo injection. CDR3 length equals 16 residues. Trimming removed 5 bases at V and 4 bases at J, with 15 bases between. Germline CDR1 reads LNHDA; CDR2 reads SQIVND (reference sequence). The protocol was immunoSEQ multiplex PCR, while the TCRdb copy is restricted to in-frame clones and leaves out a portion. The table lists 350,000 to 450,000 clones, around 87% of them singletons.

The sequence was collected from a person between 18 and 65 years old who received the Ad26.COV2.S COVID-19 vaccine or a placebo. The rearrangement links TRBV19 to TRBJ2-6; perhaps TRBD1 as D (6 bases). Source: peripheral blood, taken in a trial of Ad26.COV2.S vaccine versus placebo. The CDR3 nucleotides are TGTGCCAGTAGTTTCGGTTTTGGACAGGGGGCCAACGTCCTGACTTTC. Translating it yields CASSFGFGQGANVLTF.